This entry is about one T cell receptor beta chain. The antigen is unknown. The sample belongs to a study of blood T cells in healthy people across ages. Study observations and caveats: In long-lived donors, naive CD4+ cell counts and diversity exceeded those of aged donors.

Alongside a J-beta primer mix, a sample-barcoded 5' primer served in a second PCR lasting about 7 to 12 cycles. Each cDNA molecule was tagged by a template-switch adaptor with 12 random nucleotides. Each CDR3 protein is one row after TCRdb ran MiXCR on the 5' RACE reads. The table records 750,000 to 950,000 distinct CDR3 sequences, 50% to 65% of them present only once. The CDR3 is 14 amino acids. Trimming removed 0 bases from V and 5 bases from J, with 11 bases in between. Germline CDR1 SGHRS, CDR2 YFSETQ. The amount of total RNA extracted per sample was at least 5 micrograms. The chain combines TRBV5-1 with TRBJ1-2; tentative D call: TRBD1 (5 bases). This sequence was found in a man older than 75 in good health. Input material: blood. CDR3 in amino acids: CASSLDWGSYGYTF. CDR3 DNA sequence: TGCGCCAGCAGCTTGGATTGGGGCTCGTATGGCTACACCTTC.